These T cell receptor beta chains were read from a single sample in a study of post-analysis software for immune sequencing data. MiXCR, applied by TCRdb to the PCR reads, yields one record per CDR3 protein. The table records about 430,000 distinct CDR3 sequences, about 39% of them present only once. Sequenced sample: blood. These receptors were collected from a girl aged 2 to 10 with multiple sclerosis. Each CDR3 is given with its conserved first and last residue. The D gene is left open where the match is weak. Size values are once, few and many counts, or a class for expanded clones, and some rows have none.

j_call: TRBJ1-6; v_call: TRBV12-3/TRBV12-4; d_call: -; clone_size: -; cdr3_nt: TGTGCCAGCAGTTTTCAGGGGAACTCACCCCTCCACTTT; cdr3_aa: CASSFQGNSPLHF
j_call: TRBJ2-1; v_call: TRBV5-1; d_call: -; clone_size: few; cdr3_nt: TGCGCCAGCAGCTTGGGATCTTGGGGTAGGAATGAGCAGTTCTTC; cdr3_aa: CASSLGSWGRNEQFF
j_call: TRBJ2-7; v_call: TRBV4-2; d_call: -; clone_size: -; cdr3_nt: TGTGCCAGCAGCCAAGAAGGCGGAGGGGTAGGCGAGCAGTACTTC; cdr3_aa: CASSQEGGGVGEQYF
j_call: TRBJ2-7; v_call: TRBV28; d_call: TRBD2; clone_size: few; cdr3_nt: TGTGCCAGCAGTCCGACTAGCGGGATAAAGTCCTACGAGCAGTACTTC; cdr3_aa: CASSPTSGIKSYEQYF
j_call: TRBJ2-5; v_call: TRBV18; d_call: -; clone_size: -; cdr3_nt: TGTGCCAGCTCACCGGACCCCCTAGGCGAGACCCAGTACTTC; cdr3_aa: CASSPDPLGETQYF
j_call: TRBJ1-4; v_call: TRBV20-1; d_call: TRBD1; clone_size: -; cdr3_nt: TGCAGTGCCCTTGACAGGGGTGTAACTAATGAAAAACTGTTTTTT; cdr3_aa: CSALDRGVTNEKLFF
j_call: TRBJ1-1; v_call: TRBV19; d_call: TRBD1; clone_size: -; cdr3_nt: TGTGCCAGTAGCCAGGAGACAGGGGTCACTGAAGCTTTCTTT; cdr3_aa: CASSQETGVTEAFF
j_call: TRBJ2-1; v_call: TRBV20-1; d_call: TRBD2; clone_size: once; cdr3_nt: TGCAGTGCTAGGCGCCTAGCGGGGCTACAGGATGGGAATGAGCAGTTCTTC; cdr3_aa: CSARRLAGLQDGNEQFF
j_call: TRBJ2-7; v_call: TRBV7-2; d_call: TRBD2; clone_size: -; cdr3_nt: TGTGCCAGCAGCTCCCCCACTAGCGGGAGGGCCTACGAGCAGTACTTC; cdr3_aa: CASSSPTSGRAYEQYF
j_call: TRBJ2-7; v_call: TRBV28; d_call: -; clone_size: few; cdr3_nt: TGTGCCAGCAGTTTTGGCGCCGGGGACCCGTTCTCCTACGAGCAGTACTTC; cdr3_aa: CASSFGAGDPFSYEQYF
j_call: TRBJ1-4; v_call: TRBV6-5; d_call: -; clone_size: few; cdr3_nt: TGTGCCAGCAGTTACTCGCCCTGGGAAAAACTGTTTTTT; cdr3_aa: CASSYSPWEKLFF
j_call: TRBJ1-4; v_call: TRBV4-2; d_call: -; clone_size: -; cdr3_nt: TGTGCCAGCAGCCACCCTGGAGCACCTGAAAAACTGTTTTTT; cdr3_aa: CASSHPGAPEKLFF
j_call: TRBJ2-7; v_call: TRBV28; d_call: -; clone_size: many; cdr3_nt: TGTGCCAGCAGTTTAGGAGGGGGGATCGTCTACGAGCAGTACTTC; cdr3_aa: CASSLGGGIVYEQYF
j_call: TRBJ2-1; v_call: TRBV20-1; d_call: -; clone_size: many; cdr3_nt: TGCAGTGCTAGCGGGGAGATCCAGGGCAATGAGCAGTTCTTC; cdr3_aa: CSASGEIQGNEQFF
j_call: TRBJ2-1; v_call: TRBV6-6; d_call: -; clone_size: many; cdr3_nt: TGTGCCAGCAGCAAGCCGATCGACAATGAGCAGTTCTTC; cdr3_aa: CASSKPIDNEQFF
j_call: TRBJ2-5; v_call: TRBV11-2; d_call: -; clone_size: once; cdr3_nt: TGTGCCAACAGCTTAGTCCCGGCGGGGGAGACCCAGTACTTC; cdr3_aa: CANSLVPAGETQYF
j_call: TRBJ2-5; v_call: TRBV6-6; d_call: TRBD1; clone_size: once; cdr3_nt: TGTGCCAGCAGTTACTGGGGGACAGCTCAAGAGACCCAGTACTTC; cdr3_aa: CASSYWGTAQETQYF